The sequence of this T cell receptor beta chain was determined in a study of response to subunit inactivated influenza vaccine. The study's findings and limits: Few new T cells, the authors suggested, are recruited by each seasonal influenza vaccination.

For this clonotype: Its antigen is not identified.

CDR3 length: 15 amino acids. J was trimmed by 9 bases and V by 3 bases; bases with no gene match: 8. Germline assignment: CDR1 MGHRA and CDR2 YSYEKL. TCRdb re-called the RT-PCR reads through MiXCR, storing one row per CDR3 protein. This sample yields around 760,000 distinct CDR3 sequences, of which approximately 13% are seen a single time; roughly 6.4% belongs to the top ten. The sample was PBMCs from blood, taken roughly 2 weeks before vaccination. This chain joins TRBV4-1 and TRBJ2-1; 10 nucleotides agree with TRBD2. This clonotype originated in a middle-aged man who received an inactivated influenza vaccine. The CDR3 sequence is CASSHPFSSGGEQFF. The DNA of the CDR3 is TGCGCCAGCAGCCACCCCTTCTCTAGCGGGGGTGAGCAGTTCTTC.